One and the same sample provided the 9 T cell receptor beta chains below, sequenced in a study of a mutant IDH1 vaccine in newly diagnosed glioma. Time point here: week 11, during vaccination. What each vaccine dose contained was 300 ug of mutant IDH1 20-mer peptide, accompanied by topical imiquimod. No antigen has been assigned to these receptors. Sequenced by immunoSEQ multiplex PCR; TCRdb stores in-frame clones only, minus some. Seen here are some 59,000 clones, about 89% observed once, and the top ten hold 1.9%. The sample was PBMCs, taken from a glioma patient whose treatment included an IDH1 peptide vaccine. The receptor set was obtained from a man between 40 and 49 years old with glioma.

This chain connects TRBV10-3 to TRBJ2-5, with 11 bases aligning to TRBD1. Unmatched junction bases numbered 4, after V lost 5 bases and J lost 5 bases. This CDR3 is built from 14 residues. Per the germline V gene, CDR1 is ENHRY and CDR2 is SYGVKD. CDR3 nucleotides: TGTGCCATCAGTTGGACAGGGGGCGCGGAGACCCAGTACTTC. It yields the protein CAISWTGGAETQYF.

The chain carries TRBV7-9 and TRBJ1-1, with D possibly TRBD1 on 5 matching bases. V lost 1 base and J lost 5, with 17 bases in between. This CDR3 region has 16 residues. Germline CDR1 SEHNR, CDR2 FQNEAQ (reference sequence). CDR3 amino acids: CASSLDSGVGGTEAFF. The CDR3 nucleotides are TGTGCCAGCAGCTTAGACTCAGGTGTCGGGGGAACTGAAGCTTTCTTT. Filled out from reference TRBV7-9 and TRBJ1-1, the complete variable domain reads DTGVSQNPRHKITKRGQNVTFRCDPISEHNRLYWYRQTLGQGPEFLTYFQNEAQLEKSRLLSDRFSAERPKGSFSTLEIQRTEQGDSAMYLCASSLDSGVGGTEAFFGQGTRLTVV.

This clone was seen once. V and J are TRBV7-3 and TRBJ2-1; D might be TRBD1 (6 bases). Germline CDR1 is SGHTA and CDR2 is FQGTGA. V was cut by 5 bases and J by 5 bases, with 13 bases left in between. The CDR3 extends over 14 amino acids. CDR3 loop: CASSPAGVNNEQFF. The CDR3, as DNA: TGTGCCAGCAGCCCTGCAGGGGTCAACAATGAGCAGTTCTTC. Full variable domain (outside the CDR3, taken from reference TRBV7-3 and TRBJ2-1): GAGVSQTPSNKVTEKGKYVELRCDPISGHTALYWYRQSLGQGPEFLIYFQGTGAADDSGLPNDRFFAVRPEGSVSTLKIQRTERGDSAVYLCASSPAGVNNEQFFGPGTRLTVL.

V gene TRBV6-6 combines with J gene TRBJ2-5, with 8 bases lining up with TRBD1. CDR3 length: 15 amino acids. Unmatched junction bases numbered 3, after V lost 2 bases and J lost 1 base. Looked up from germline, CDR1 is MNHNY and CDR2 is SVGAGI (reference sequence). The CDR3 DNA sequence: TGTGCCAGCAGTTACCCTGGGACAGGCCAAGAGACCCAGTACTTC. Residues: CASSYPGTGQETQYF.

The rearrangement links TRBV19 to TRBJ1-1, with TRBD1 as a possible D gene (6 bases). Per germline, CDR1 LNHDA and CDR2 SQIVND (reference sequence). This CDR3 spans 15 amino acids. The ends were cut back, 1 base at V and 5 bases at J, with 14 bases in the middle. The CDR3 spells CASSIVGGFRTEAFF. The CDR3 DNA sequence: TGTGCCAGTAGTATAGTAGGGGGGTTTCGGACTGAAGCTTTCTTT.

The chain combines TRBV4-3 with TRBJ2-1, with 10 positions matching TRBD2. This CDR3 is built from 19 residues. Losses at the gene ends were 4 bases for V and 7 bases for J; bases not matched to a gene: 19. CDR1 is LGHNA, CDR2 YSLEER, per germline. CDR3 residues: CASSPRLGGSGLAENEQFF. CDR3 bases: TGCGCCAGCAGCCCGCGTCTAGGGGGAAGCGGACTAGCGGAGAATGAGCAGTTCTTC.

The chain links TRBV5-1 to TRBJ2-2; D is ambiguous. Germline assignment: CDR1 SGHRS and CDR2 YFSETQ. This CDR3 region has 13 residues. V lost 4 bases and J 4 bases, leaving 8 bases between the germline ends. The CDR3 loop is CASSPEITGELFF. The CDR3 region has the DNA TGCGCCAGCAGCCCGGAGATCACCGGGGAGCTGTTTTTT.

This rearrangement joins TRBV12-5 to TRBJ2-1, with TRBD2 as a possible D gene (7 bases). Deletions cut 0 bases from V and 7 bases from J, with 22 bases between. The CDR3 runs to 18 residues. Germline CDR1 and CDR2: LGHNT and FRNRAP. CDR3 amino acids: CASGLVLGGPYEGNEQFF. CDR3 in DNA: TGTGCTAGTGGTTTGGTACTCGGGGGGCCCTACGAAGGGAATGAGCAGTTCTTC.

The genes are TRBV4-3 and TRBJ2-7; 9 positions match TRBD1. The CDR3 sequence is 16 residues long. The J segment lost 3 bases and the V segment lost 0 bases, leaving 6 bases of the junction unmatched. Germline CDR1 reads LGHNA; CDR2 reads YSLEER. The CDR3 here is CASSQEGSDRGYEQYF. The CDR3 bases are TGCGCCAGCAGCCAAGAAGGTTCGGACAGGGGCTACGAGCAGTACTTC.